The 20 T cell receptor beta chains presented below share a single source sample, sequenced in a study of cytomegalovirus exposure and HLA in healthy donors. A multiplex PCR was run with 60 Vbeta primers and 13 Jbeta primers. Clones were sequenced by immunoSEQ multiplex PCR, and TCRdb holds only the in-frame ones, with some missing. This table has hundreds of thousands of clones, around 75% appearing once. The source material was PBMCs. Receptors originate from a woman aged 30 to 39 in good health and CMV-seronegative.

This clone was recorded once. The rearrangement links TRBV30 to TRBJ1-5, with TRBD1 identical over 7 bases. The J segment lost 7 bases and the V segment lost 5 bases, leaving 8 bases of the junction unmatched. Germline V CDR1 and CDR2: GTSNPN, SVGIG (reference sequence). The CDR3 loop spans 13 amino acids. DNA for the CDR3: TGTGCCTGGTCAGACAGGGTCGACCAGCCCCAGCATTTT. It translates to CAWSDRVDQPQHF.

The genes are TRBV11-2 and TRBJ2-2, with a weak D call TRBD2 (7 bases). The CDR3 consists of 12 residues. Germline CDR1 reads SGHAT; CDR2 reads FQNNGV. In DNA, the CDR3 is TGTGCGATCCCCGGGGGGCCCGGGGAGCTGTTTTTT. Protein product: CAIPGGPGELFF.

The chain couples TRBV6-6 to TRBJ1-5; D uncertain. Trimming pared 5 bases from V and 6 bases from J, leaving 11 bases between. The CDR3 runs to 13 residues. The germline V gene encodes CDR1 MNHNY and CDR2 SVGAGI (reference sequence). In DNA, the CDR3 is TGTGCCAGCAGTCCCGATCGTAGTCAGCCCCAGCATTTT. Translated: CASSPDRSQPQHF.

In its sample, this clone was seen once. The chain recombines TRBV6-6 with TRBJ1-2, with a possible D match to TRBD1 (5 bases). The CDR3 length is 14 residues. The V and J ends lost 6 bases and 5 bases respectively, with 16 bases between them. Per germline, CDR1 MNHNY and CDR2 SVGAGI (reference sequence). CDR3 sequence (DNA): TGTGCCAGCAGACCTCAGGGCTCGGTGTATGGCTACACCTTC. Translated: CASRPQGSVYGYTF.

The chain has TRBV5-8 and TRBJ1-1, with a tentative D call TRBD1 (5 bases). Germline CDR1 is SGHTS and CDR2 is YDEGEE. Trimming left V 1 base short and J 3 bases short, with 16 bases between. This CDR3 comprises 16 residues. CDR3 sequence reads: CASSLRMGRVDTEAFF. CDR3 sequence (DNA): TGTGCCAGCAGCTTGAGGATGGGCAGGGTGGACACTGAAGCTTTCTTT.

The CDR3 region is CASSFGRVNEQFF. CDR3 sequence (DNA): TGTGCCAGCAGCTTCGGCAGGGTCAATGAGCAGTTCTTC. This chain joins TRBV5-6 and TRBJ2-1, with D tentatively TRBD1 (5 bases). Trimming stripped 2 bases from V and 6 bases from J, with 9 bases between. CDR3 size: 13 residues. Germline lookup yields CDR1 SGHDT and CDR2 YYEEEE.

This clone has a handful of counts. This CDR3 is also generated by other DNA sequences in the sample. J is TRBJ1-1 and V is TRBV9, with D uncertain. This CDR3 is 13 amino acids long. V lost 0 bases and J lost 5, with 8 bases in between. Looked up from germline, CDR1 is SGDLS and CDR2 is YYNGEE. In nucleotides, the CDR3 is TGTGCCAGCAGCGTAGGCGGGAGGACTGAAGCTTTCTTT. Protein product: CASSVGGRTEAFF. Combining the CDR3 with reference TRBV9 and TRBJ1-1 gives the whole variable domain DSGVTQTPKHLITATGQRVTLRCSPRSGDLSVYWYQQSLDQGLQFLIQYYNGEERAKGNILERFSAQQFPDLHSELNLSSLELGDSALYFCASSVGGRTEAFFGQGTRLTVV.

Concerning this clone: The junction and the germline gene differ at one end; a read error may be behind it. This CDR3 is also generated by other DNA sequences in the sample. CDR3 nucleotides: TGTGCCAGTAGTGAATGGGGGCTGGATACGCAGTATTTT. Translated: CASSEWGLDTQYF. The chain employs TRBV2 and TRBJ2-3, with D tentatively TRBD1 (6 bases). The CDR3 covers 13 residues. Germline loops: CDR1 SNHLY, CDR2 FYNNEI.

In the case of this clone: Additional DNA sequences in this sample encode the identical CDR3. This sequence joins TRBV13 and TRBJ2-1; D might be TRBD2 (6 bases). The CDR3 runs to 16 residues. The germline CDR1 and CDR2 sequences are PRHDT and FYEKMQ (reference sequence). V gave up 4 bases and J gave up 0 bases, with 13 bases separating them. In DNA, the CDR3 is TGTGCCAGCAGCTCCAGCGGGCGACTCTCCTACAATGAGCAGTTCTTC. This sequence encodes CASSSSGRLSYNEQFF.

CDR3 region: CASSIGGPRTEAFF. CDR3 in DNA: TGTGCCAGTAGTATAGGAGGCCCCCGAACTGAAGCTTTCTTT. V and J are TRBV19 and TRBJ1-1; no firm D call. V lost 1 base and J lost 5, with 11 bases in between. The germline V gene encodes CDR1 LNHDA and CDR2 SQIVND (reference sequence). This CDR3 has 14 amino acids.

V is TRBV7-9 and J is TRBJ1-1; D is ambiguous. The CDR3 consists of 12 residues. Germline assignment: CDR1 SEHNR and CDR2 FQNEAQ (reference sequence). Trimming shortened V by 5 bases and J by 11 bases, and 15 bases separated the two germline ends. The CDR3 sequence: CASSLTMGEAFF. CDR3 nucleotide sequence: TGTGCCAGCAGCCTGACGATGGGCGAGGCTTTCTTT.

The rearrangement joins TRBV6-5 to TRBJ2-5; D is ambiguous. CDR1 MNHEY and CDR2 SVGAGI come from the germline V gene. The CDR3 loop spans 13 amino acids. V was pared by 1 base and J by 3 bases, with 6 bases between. The CDR3 sequence is CASSYYSKETQYF. CDR3 DNA sequence: TGTGCCAGCAGTTACTACAGTAAAGAGACCCAGTACTTC.

This clone was seen a single time. The chain recombines TRBV27 with TRBJ2-3, with 7 positions matching TRBD2. Germline-derived CDR1 and CDR2 are MNHEY and SMNVEV (reference sequence). This CDR3 is built from 16 residues. After removal of 0 bases from V and 0 bases from J, the junction contained 3 bases not matched to a gene. In nucleotides, the CDR3 is TGTGCCAGCAGTTTATCGACTAGCAGTAGCACAGATACGCAGTATTTT. Its protein is CASSLSTSSSTDTQYF.

The V and J genes are TRBV6-1 and TRBJ1-5; unclear D gene. Germline V lookup: CDR1 MNHNS, CDR2 SASEGT. This CDR3 is built from 14 residues. V shed 7 bases and J shed 4 bases, with 14 bases lying between them. DNA of the CDR3: TGTGCCAGCAAATCAACGGGGAATAATCAGCCCCAGCATTTT. This codes for CASKSTGNNQPQHF.

The V and J genes are TRBV27 and TRBJ2-1; 13 bases fit TRBD2. The CDR3 is 15 amino acids. The V segment lost 6 bases and the J segment 8 bases; nucleotides outside the gene matches: 7. CDR1 MNHEY and CDR2 SMNVEV come from the germline V gene (reference sequence). CDR3 residues: CASSLLAGGPDEQFF. CDR3 DNA: TGTGCCAGCAGCCTACTAGCGGGAGGGCCTGATGAGCAGTTCTTC.

The chain carries TRBV11-3 and TRBJ2-1; D gene unclear. The CDR3 contains 15 residues. V gave up 5 bases and J gave up 0 bases, with 11 bases separating them. CDR1 and CDR2 (germline): SGHNT, YENEEA. CDR3 coding DNA: TGTGCCAGCAGCCCTCTCATGAGCTCCTACAATGAGCAGTTCTTC. Protein product: CASSPLMSSYNEQFF.

The rearrangement links TRBV6-1 to TRBJ1-5, with D unresolved. V was clipped by 4 bases and J by 0 bases, with 7 bases between them. The CDR3 is 14 amino acids. Germline V gene lookup returns CDR1 MNHNS and CDR2 SASEGT. The CDR3 coding sequence is TGTGCCAGCAGTGGAGGACTTAGCAATCAGCCCCAGCATTTT. This encodes CASSGGLSNQPQHF.

The chain recombines TRBV6-1 with TRBJ1-1, with D possibly being TRBD1 (6 bases). V was clipped by 6 bases and J by 7 bases, with 21 bases between them. CDR1 is MNHNS, CDR2 SASEGT, per germline. The CDR3 has 15 amino acids. The CDR3 DNA reads TGTGCCAGCAGCCCCCTCCCGGGACAAGGGTATGAAGCTTTCTTT. The encoded protein is CASSPLPGQGYEAFF.

J is TRBJ1-2 and V is TRBV5-1, with 7 bases that match TRBD1. CDR3 length: 13 amino acids. Looked up from germline, CDR1 is SGHRS and CDR2 is YFSETQ. The J segment lost 4 bases and the V segment lost 5 bases, leaving 5 bases of the junction unmatched. Written as DNA, the CDR3 is TGCGCCAGCAGAACAGGGGATGGCTATGGCTACACCTTC. Protein product: CASRTGDGYGYTF.

CDR3 DNA sequence: TGTGCCAGCACTTTCGTTGGGGAGCCGGTCCGTGAGCAGTTCTTC. It is translated as CASTFVGEPVREQFF. V usage is TRBV28 and J usage is TRBJ2-1, with D possibly matching TRBD2 (5 bases). Germline V gene data show CDR1 as MDHEN and CDR2 as SYDVKM. Trimming left V 7 bases short and J 9 bases short, with 22 bases between. This CDR3 has 15 amino acids.